This T cell receptor beta chain was profiled in a study of blood T cells in healthy people across ages. Extraction of total RNA produced a minimum of 6 micrograms from each sample. Germline V CDR1 and CDR2: ENHRY, SYGVKD. The CDR3 contains 14 residues. Trimming took off 6 bases at V and 2 bases at J, with 12 bases between the two ends. It was with a sample-barcoded 5' primer and a J-beta primer mix that a second PCR of roughly 7 to 12 cycles was run. TCRdb re-called the 5' RACE reads with MiXCR, one entry per CDR3 protein. The data contain hundreds of thousands of distinct CDR3 sequences, around 21% of them singletons.

This chain uses TRBV10-3 with TRBJ2-3, with D possibly called TRBD1 or TRBD2 (5 bases each). Sequenced material: blood. This clonotype was sampled from a man between 65 and 79 years old in good health. The CDR3 protein is CAIRKGTATDTQYF. The CDR3 DNA reads as TGTGCCATCAGGAAAGGGACGGCCACAGATACGCAGTATTTT.